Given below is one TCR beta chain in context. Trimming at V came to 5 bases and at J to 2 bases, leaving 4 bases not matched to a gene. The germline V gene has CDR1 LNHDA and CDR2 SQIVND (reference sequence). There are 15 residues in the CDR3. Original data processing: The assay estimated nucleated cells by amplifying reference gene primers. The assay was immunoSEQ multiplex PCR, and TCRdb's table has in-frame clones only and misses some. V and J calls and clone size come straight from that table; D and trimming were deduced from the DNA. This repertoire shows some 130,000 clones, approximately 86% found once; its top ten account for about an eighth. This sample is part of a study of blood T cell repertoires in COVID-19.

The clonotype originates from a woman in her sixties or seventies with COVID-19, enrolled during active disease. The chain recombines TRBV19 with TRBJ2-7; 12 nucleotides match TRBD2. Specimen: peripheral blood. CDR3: CASSPTSGGPYEQYF. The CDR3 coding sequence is TGTGCCAGTAGTCCCACTAGCGGGGGGCCCTACGAGCAGTACTTC.